The 27 T cell receptor beta chains in this list originate from one sample, sequenced in a study of spatial heterogeneity in lung cancer. Time point defined: sample taken at primary tumor resection. A single record per CDR3 protein comes from TCRdb applying MiXCR to the 5' RACE reads. This repertoire shows some 2,000 distinct CDR3 sequences, about 16% found once; its top ten account for around 26%. Here the sequenced sample was normal lung tissue next to the tumor, taken at surgery. The receptors shown here come from a male donor with early-stage non-small cell lung cancer.

This clonotype is large. The rearrangement uses TRBV7-3 and TRBJ1-1; D call uncertain. V dropped 4 bases and J dropped 3 bases, with 15 bases sitting between them. The length of the CDR3 is 15 residues. The V gene's germline CDR1 is SGHTA and CDR2 FQGTGA. The CDR3 spells CASSSQLGRDTEAFF. CDR3 bases: TGTGCCAGCAGCTCCCAGTTAGGTCGGGACACTGAAGCTTTCTTT.

This chain links TRBV3-1 with TRBJ2-7; possibly TRBD1 for D (6 bases). CDR3 size: 12 residues. Germline CDR1 and CDR2: LGHDT and YNNKEL (reference sequence). V was pared by 4 bases and J by 6 bases, with 10 bases between. The CDR3 loop is CASSRTVSEQYF. DNA of the CDR3: TGTGCCAGCAGCCGGACAGTCTCCGAGCAGTACTTC.

At least ten counts were recorded for this clonotype. The rearrangement links TRBV6-5 to TRBJ2-7; 9 positions agree with TRBD1. V gave up 8 bases and J gave up 4 bases; unmatched junction bases: 6. The CDR3 spans 13 residues. Looked up from germline, CDR1 is MNHEY and CDR2 is SVGAGI. The CDR3 sequence is CASLSGQGYEQYF. CDR3 DNA sequence: TGTGCCAGCCTCTCCGGACAGGGGTACGAGCAGTACTTC.

Within the sample, this clonotype is large. An end of the junction differs from the germline gene, which may be a read error. J is TRBJ2-5 and V is TRBV13, with D tentatively TRBD2 (6 bases). Germline assignment: CDR1 PRHDT and CDR2 FYEKMQ (reference sequence). This CDR3 is 15 amino acids long. DNA for the CDR3: TGTGCCAGCAGCGTAGGAGGGGACCTCAAGGAGACCCAGTACTTC. It translates to CASSVGGDLKETQYF.

This clonotype qualifies as medium-sized. This chain connects TRBV27 to TRBJ2-1, with a possible D match to TRBD2 (6 bases). The CDR3 is 16 amino acids. The V gene lost 7 bases and the J gene lost 6 bases, with 22 bases spanning the gap. CDR1 and CDR2 from the germline V gene are MNHEY and SMNVEV (reference sequence). The CDR3 nucleotides read TGTGCCAGCATGCAACCGGAGGGCCTTTACGGCAATGAGCAGTTCTTC. This translates into CASMQPEGLYGNEQFF.

The chain links TRBV7-2 to TRBJ2-5; D is undetermined. The V end was cut by 5 bases, the J end by 4 bases, with 8 bases between. This CDR3 has 12 amino acids. Germline lookup yields CDR1 SGHTA and CDR2 FQGNSA. CDR3 nucleotide sequence: TGTGCCAGCAGCCCGCTAGGAGAGACCCAGTACTTC. Its protein is CASSPLGETQYF.

This clonotype is labeled medium-sized. This sequence joins TRBV28 and TRBJ1-3, with 7 bases fitting TRBD1. V gave up 7 bases and J gave up 4 bases; unmatched junction bases: 10. The CDR3 contains 15 residues. CDR1 is MDHEN and CDR2 is SYDVKM in the germline V gene. CDR3 loop: CASTKIGTAGNTIYF. The DNA for the CDR3 is TGTGCCAGCACCAAAATCGGGACAGCAGGAAACACCATATATTTT.

The chain is built from TRBV6-5 and TRBJ2-1; 8 positions match TRBD2. Germline V gives CDR1 MNHEY, CDR2 SVGAGI. This CDR3 contains 16 residues. V was clipped by 6 bases and J by 8 bases; unmatched bases: 15. The CDR3 region has the DNA TGTGCCAGCAGACCCCTGGTCGGGGGGGCCTGGGATGAGCAGTTCTTC. The encoded protein is CASRPLVGGAWDEQFF.

In its sample, this clonotype was seen a few times. The CDR3 bases are TGTGCCAGCCAGTCCCCAGGGACCATATATGGCTACACCTTC. It specifies CASQSPGTIYGYTF. V gene TRBV4-2 combines with J gene TRBJ1-2; tentative D call: TRBD1 (5 bases). V dropped 8 bases and J dropped 5 bases, with 18 bases sitting between them. The germline V gene has CDR1 LGHNA and CDR2 YNFKEQ. The CDR3 extends over 14 amino acids.

V is TRBV14 and J is TRBJ2-1; 9 positions match TRBD2. The ends lost 0 bases at V and 13 bases at J; junction bases unmatched: 4. This CDR3 is 13 amino acids long. The germline V gene encodes CDR1 SGHDN and CDR2 FVKESK. CDR3 residues: CASSQDALAGQFF. Written as DNA, the CDR3 is TGTGCCAGCAGCCAAGATGCGCTAGCGGGACAGTTCTTC. Using reference TRBV14 and TRBJ2-1 for the parts outside the CDR3, the full variable domain is EAGVTQFPSHSVIEKGQTVTLRCDPISGHDNLYWYRRVMGKEIKFLLHFVKESKQDESGMPNNRFLAERTGGTYSTLKVQPAELEDSGVYFCASSQDALAGQFFGPGTRLTVL.

This clonotype was observed a handful of times. This sequence joins TRBV28 and TRBJ2-7; D is unresolved. Per germline, CDR1 MDHEN and CDR2 SYDVKM. CDR3 size: 14 residues. The V end was cut by 4 bases, the J end by 2 bases, with 12 bases between. The CDR3 here is CASSYQRNPYEQYF. CDR3 DNA sequence: TGTGCCAGCAGTTATCAGCGTAACCCCTACGAGCAGTACTTC. Complete variable domain (other parts from reference TRBV28 and TRBJ2-7): DVKVTQSSRYLVKRTGEKVFLECVQDMDHENMFWYRQDPGLGLRLIYFSYDVKMKEKGDIPEGYSVSREKKERFSLILESASTNQTSMYLCASSYQRNPYEQYFGPGTRLTVT.

This sequence joins TRBV5-6 and TRBJ2-3, with D possibly being TRBD2 (5 bases). The V end was cut by 0 bases, the J end by 6 bases, with 8 bases between. This CDR3 is built from 13 residues. Germline values: CDR1 SGHDT, CDR2 YYEEEE. The CDR3 loop is CASSLEEVDTQYF. The CDR3 DNA reads as TGTGCCAGCAGCTTGGAGGAGGTGGATACGCAGTATTTT. Filled out from reference TRBV5-6 and TRBJ2-3, the complete variable domain reads DAGVTQSPTHLIKTRGQQVTLRCSPKSGHDTVSWYQQALGQGPQFIFQYYEEEERQRGNFPDRFSGHQFPNYSSELNVNALLLGDSALYLCASSLEEVDTQYFGPGTRLTVL.

V and J are TRBV19 and TRBJ1-2; D remains unclear. The V gene's germline CDR1 is LNHDA and CDR2 SQIVND (reference sequence). This CDR3 is 13 amino acids long. V was clipped by 5 bases and J by 0 bases, with 7 bases between them. CDR3 DNA: TGTGCCAGTAGTCCAACACCTAACTATGGCTACACCTTC. Its protein is CASSPTPNYGYTF. Together with reference TRBV19 and TRBJ1-2, the CDR3 gives the full variable domain: DGGITQSPKYLFRKEGQNVTLSCEQNLNHDAMYWYRQDPGQGLRLIYYSQIVNDFQKGDIAEGYSVSREKKESFPLTVTSAQKNPTAFYLCASSPTPNYGYTFGSGTRLTVV.

This clonotype occurred many times. The chain combines TRBV2 with TRBJ2-6; D perhaps matches TRBD2 (6 bases). The CDR3 consists of 16 residues. CDR1 SNHLY and CDR2 FYNNEI come from the germline V gene. Trimming removed 6 bases from V and 2 bases from J, with 14 bases in between. The CDR3 here is CASSEAGRTGANVLTF. The CDR3 DNA reads TGTGCCAGCAGCGAGGCGGGGCGGACTGGGGCCAACGTCCTGACTTTC.

In this sample, this clonotype is medium-sized. The chain is built from TRBV7-9 and TRBJ2-2, with TRBD2 identical over 10 bases. Germline lookup yields CDR1 SEHNR and CDR2 FQNEAQ (reference sequence). This CDR3 contains 19 residues. The V gene end was trimmed by 0 bases and the J gene end by 0 bases; junction bases not matched to a gene: 7. In DNA, the CDR3 is TGTGCCAGCAGCTTAGCTCGTCTAGCGGGAGCTACGAACACCGGGGAGCTGTTTTTT. This translates into CASSLARLAGATNTGELFF.

This clonotype was observed at least ten times. The J gene is TRBJ2-1, the V gene TRBV29-1; 8 bases align to TRBD2. The V gene's germline CDR1 is SQVTM and CDR2 ANQGSEA. V lost 3 bases and J lost 9; bases outside the gene matches: 16. CDR3 length: 16 residues. The CDR3 nucleotides read TGCAGCGTTGAGGGCAAAAGAGCGGGAGTCGGCGGTGAGCAGTTCTTC. This encodes CSVEGKRAGVGGEQFF.

This clonotype is medium-sized in the sample. The chain is built from TRBV6-1 and TRBJ1-5, with D possibly being TRBD1 (6 bases). Germline V gives CDR1 MNHNS, CDR2 SASEGT. Trimming left V 2 bases short and J 0 bases short, with 14 bases between. This CDR3 has 17 residues. This CDR3 reads CASSESVAGASNQPQHF. DNA of the CDR3: TGTGCCAGCAGTGAATCAGTGGCAGGGGCTAGCAATCAGCCCCAGCATTTT.

This clonotype was seen ten or more times. The chain uses TRBV20-1 and TRBJ2-5; TRBD2 aligns across 8 bases. V was pared by 1 base and J by 1 base, with 8 bases of the junction left unmatched. Germline V lookup: CDR1 DFQATT, CDR2 SNEGSKA (reference sequence). CDR3 length: 16 amino acids. The CDR3 DNA is TGCAGTGCTAGAGCAGTAGCGGGACCCTCCCAAGAGACCCAGTACTTC. As protein: CSARAVAGPSQETQYF.

By sample fraction, this clonotype is medium-sized. This chain links TRBV7-2 with TRBJ2-3; no reliable D call. The V end was cut by 5 bases, the J end by 2 bases, with 5 bases between. The CDR3 sequence is 12 residues long. Germline CDR1 is SGHTA and CDR2 is FQGNSA. CDR3 amino acids: CASSRYTDTQYF. DNA of the CDR3: TGTGCCAGCAGCCGCTACACAGATACGCAGTATTTT.

Relative to its sample, this clonotype is medium-sized. This chain joins TRBV29-1 and TRBJ1-2; the match to TRBD1 covers 9 bases. J was trimmed by 6 bases and V by 5 bases; bases with no gene match: 7. The CDR3 is 13 amino acids. The germline CDR1 and CDR2 sequences are SQVTM and ANQGSEA. CDR3: CSVLRTGDNGYTF. CDR3 DNA sequence: TGCAGCGTTTTACGGACAGGGGACAATGGCTACACCTTC. The full variable domain, rest sourced from reference TRBV29-1 and TRBJ1-2, is SAVISQKPSRDICQRGTSLTIQCQVDSQVTMMFWYRQQPGQSLTLIATANQGSEATYESGFVIDKFPISRPNLTFSTLTVSNMSPEDSSIYLCSVLRTGDNGYTFGSGTRLTVV.

This clonotype was seen more than once but under ten times. This chain joins TRBV2 and TRBJ1-6; D perhaps matches TRBD1 (6 bases). The CDR3 spans 14 residues. Germline assignment: CDR1 SNHLY and CDR2 FYNNEI. Trimming removed 2 bases at V and 10 bases at J, with 12 bases between. The CDR3 loop reads CASSETGNRSPLHF. The CDR3 bases are TGTGCCAGCAGTGAAACAGGGAATCGCTCACCCCTCCACTTT.

This clonotype occurred a few times. The gene calls are TRBV3-1 and TRBJ1-2, with D uncertain. Germline V gene sequence: CDR1 LGHDT, CDR2 YNNKEL (reference sequence). The V end lost 4 bases, the J end lost 1 base, and 16 bases lay between the germline ends. The CDR3 loop spans 16 amino acids. The DNA of the CDR3 is TGTGCCAGCAGCCGTTTAGGGCAGAACCATAACTATGGCTACACCTTC. As protein: CASSRLGQNHNYGYTF.

This clonotype occurred many times. CDR3 bases: TGTGCCAGCAGCCCCGGGACAGCGACTAGCACAGATACGCAGTATTTT. Residues: CASSPGTATSTDTQYF. The V gene is TRBV14, the J gene TRBJ2-3, with TRBD1 matching over 7 bases. The ends lost 4 bases at V and 0 bases at J; junction bases unmatched: 7. Germline CDR1 and CDR2: SGHDN and FVKESK. This CDR3 is built from 16 residues.

This clonotype is medium-sized (0.01 to 0.1%) within its sample. V gene TRBV6-2 or TRBV6-3 combines with J gene TRBJ1-1; D remains ambiguous. V dropped 7 bases and J dropped 5 bases, with 17 bases sitting between them. This CDR3 contains 14 residues. Germline V gives CDR1 MNHEY, CDR2 SVGEGT. The CDR3 is CASTLRVLGTEAFF. CDR3 DNA sequence: TGTGCCAGCACCTTACGGGTATTGGGGACTGAAGCTTTCTTT.

This clonotype was seen only a few times. The chain is built from TRBV12-3 or TRBV12-4 and TRBJ1-4; the D is unclear. Trimming took 4 bases from V and 0 from J, leaving 12 bases between them. The CDR3 consists of 16 residues. The DNA of the CDR3 is TGTGCCAGCAGTTATTTGGGCCGGACAACTAATGAAAAACTGTTTTTT. This translates into CASSYLGRTTNEKLFF.

Relative to its sample, this clonotype is medium-sized. This sequence joins TRBV4-1 and TRBJ1-1; 7 nucleotides match TRBD1. The junction had 17 bases not matched to a gene; V was cut back by 2 bases and J by 5 bases. The CDR3 is 18 amino acids. Germline CDR1 and CDR2: MGHRA and YSYEKL. CDR3 sequence: CASSQTNTGVAEQTEAFF. In nucleotides, the CDR3 is TGCGCCAGCAGCCAAACAAATACAGGGGTCGCGGAACAGACTGAAGCTTTCTTT.

In its sample, this clonotype is medium-sized (0.01 to 0.1%). This rearrangement joins TRBV28 to TRBJ2-3; D ambiguous. This CDR3 spans 14 amino acids. Germline CDR1 reads MDHEN; CDR2 reads SYDVKM. Trimming stripped 3 bases from V and 3 bases from J, with 10 bases between. CDR3 residues: CASSFLLGTDTQYF. CDR3 in DNA: TGTGCCAGCAGTTTCCTTTTGGGTACAGATACGCAGTATTTT.